These T cell receptor beta chains were read from a single sample in a study of blood T cell repertoires in COVID-19. Assay: immunoSEQ multiplex PCR; the TCRdb copy retains only in-frame clones and omits some. The table includes over 100,000 clones, around nine tenths detected once. Sequenced input: peripheral blood. These receptors were taken from a man aged 35-49 years with acute or convalescent COVID-19. The CDR3 runs from the conserved cysteine through the conserved F or W. D genes are given only for firm matches.

j_call: TRBJ1-5
d_call: NA
v_call: TRBV19
cdr3_nt: TGTGCCAGTAGTATAACGGGGGATTGGAATCAGCCCCAGCATTTT
cdr3_aa: CASSITGDWNQPQHF

j_call: TRBJ1-1
d_call: NA
v_call: TRBV6-6
cdr3_nt: TGTGCCAGCACCGGGATGGGTGGGAACACTGAAGCTTTCTTT
cdr3_aa: CASTGMGGNTEAFF

j_call: TRBJ1-5
d_call: NA
v_call: TRBV19
cdr3_nt: TGTGCCAGTAGTATAGAGGACAGAAATCAGCCCCAGCATTTT
cdr3_aa: CASSIEDRNQPQHF

j_call: TRBJ2-6
d_call: TRBD1
v_call: TRBV18
cdr3_nt: TGTGCCAGCTCACGGGACAGAATCAGCTCTGGGGCCAACGTCCTGACTTTC
cdr3_aa: CASSRDRISSGANVLTF

j_call: TRBJ2-3
d_call: NA
v_call: TRBV12-5
cdr3_nt: TGTGCTAGTGGTTTCGGCGAGGGAGAAGATACGCAGTATTTT
cdr3_aa: CASGFGEGEDTQYF

j_call: TRBJ2-2
d_call: TRBD2
v_call: TRBV5-1
cdr3_nt: TGCGCCAGCAGCCCCGGACTAGCGGGCACCGGGGAGCTGTTTTTT
cdr3_aa: CASSPGLAGTGELFF

j_call: TRBJ1-4
d_call: NA
v_call: TRBV4-2
cdr3_nt: TGTGCCAGCAGCCAAGGGTATGGGCAGAAGAATGAAAAACTGTTTTTT
cdr3_aa: CASSQGYGQKNEKLFF

j_call: TRBJ1-2
d_call: TRBD1
v_call: TRBV18
cdr3_nt: TGTGCCAGCTCAGGGACAGGGGATGGCTACACCTTC
cdr3_aa: CASSGTGDGYTF

j_call: TRBJ2-1
d_call: TRBD2
v_call: TRBV7-6
cdr3_nt: TGTGCCAGCTCTAGCGGGGGCAGAAATGAGCAGTTCTTC
cdr3_aa: CASSSGGRNEQFF

j_call: TRBJ1-2
d_call: TRBD1
v_call: TRBV6-5
cdr3_nt: TGTGCCAGCAGTCAAAACAGGGGGAACTATGGCTACACCTTC
cdr3_aa: CASSQNRGNYGYTF

j_call: TRBJ2-3
d_call: TRBD2
v_call: TRBV5-6
cdr3_nt: TGTGCCAGCATAAATGGGGGGGAGAGCACAGATACGCAGTATTTT
cdr3_aa: CASINGGESTDTQYF

j_call: TRBJ2-2
d_call: NA
v_call: TRBV24-1
cdr3_nt: TGTGCCACCAGTGTCACCGGGACACAAACCGGGGAGCTGTTTTTT
cdr3_aa: CATSVTGTQTGELFF

j_call: TRBJ2-7
d_call: NA
v_call: TRBV7-2
cdr3_nt: TGTGCCAGCAGCTTAGCCCCGGACTTGTACGAGCAGTACTTC
cdr3_aa: CASSLAPDLYEQYF

j_call: TRBJ2-7
d_call: TRBD1
v_call: TRBV5-3
cdr3_nt: TGTGCCAGAAGCGGGTCCGGGACAGGGGCCTACGAGCAGTACTTC
cdr3_aa: CARSGSGTGAYEQYF